This T cell receptor (beta chain) was identified in a study of blood T cell repertoires in COVID-19. The overall study: Samples representing acute and convalescent COVID-19 were sourced from the United States, Italy and Spain. Nucleic acid was either cDNA or gDNA, and it came from T cells, B-cell-depleted T cells, or PBMCs.

Study processing details: Nucleated cell counts were estimated from reference gene primer amplification. Profiling relied on immunoSEQ multiplex PCR, and the TCRdb table lists in-frame clones only, not all of them. That table supplies the V and J calls and clone size; D and trimming were determined from the DNA. The sample lists 300,000 to 450,000 clones, approximately 87% occurring once. The CDR3 totals 15 residues. Germline CDR1 is SGHTA and CDR2 is FQGTGA. V lost 5 bases to trimming and J lost 6 bases, with 20 bases between them. Seattle enrolled patients during active infection and tracked them longitudinally.

This chain joins TRBV7-3 and TRBJ2-7; TRBD2 is a possible D gene (7 bases). This clonotype was obtained from a woman aged 60 to 75 with COVID-19, enrolled during active disease. Sequenced input: peripheral blood. CDR3 sequence (DNA): TGTGCCAGCAGCCAAACGGGGGGCGCGATAGGCGAGCAGTACTTC. It translates to CASSQTGGAIGEQYF. Using reference TRBV7-3 and TRBJ2-7 for the parts outside the CDR3, the full variable domain is GAGVSQTPSNKVTEKGKYVELRCDPISGHTALYWYRQSLGQGPEFLIYFQGTGAADDSGLPNDRFFAVRPEGSVSTLKIQRTERGDSAVYLCASSQTGGAIGEQYFGPGTRLTVT.